A selection of T cell receptor beta chains follows, all from one sample in a study of T cell changes during pregnancy in multiple sclerosis. Repertoires were generated with immunoSEQ multiplex PCR, while TCRdb's copy carries only in-frame clones and drops some. The sample lists 75,000 to 95,000 clones, 85% to 95% occurring once. The sample was peripheral blood, taken after pregnancy. The receptor set was obtained from a female donor with multiple sclerosis, enrolled in a pregnancy study. CDR3s include the opening cysteine and the closing phenylalanine or tryptophan. D genes are given only for firm matches. Size is stated for part of the rows, as once, few or many counts, or as a class when the clone is expanded.

size: NA; V: TRBV6-1; J: TRBJ2-3; D: NA; CDR3: CASSDGGFTQYF; DNA: TGTGCCAGCAGTGATGGAGGGTTTACGCAGTATTTT
size: NA; V: TRBV18; J: TRBJ1-1; D: NA; CDR3: CASSPTQGLGTEAFF; DNA: TGTGCCAGCTCACCTACCCAGGGGTTGGGCACTGAAGCTTTCTTT
size: NA; V: TRBV5-4; J: TRBJ2-5; D: TRBD1; CDR3: CASSYPQGGKETQYF; DNA: TGTGCCAGCAGCTATCCACAGGGGGGTAAGGAGACCCAGTACTTC
size: NA; V: TRBV28; J: TRBJ2-1; D: TRBD1; CDR3: CASSSGTASSYNEQFF; DNA: TGTGCCAGCAGTTCAGGGACAGCAAGCTCCTACAATGAGCAGTTCTTC
size: NA; V: TRBV6-5; J: TRBJ1-4; D: TRBD1; CDR3: CASSPGGEKLFF; DNA: TGTGCCAGCAGTCCAGGGGGGGAAAAACTGTTTTTT
size: NA; V: TRBV6-1; J: TRBJ2-5; D: TRBD2; CDR3: CASSEALAGGQETQYF; DNA: TGTGCCAGCAGTGAAGCGCTGGCGGGAGGCCAAGAGACCCAGTACTTC
size: NA; V: TRBV7-8; J: TRBJ1-4; D: TRBD1; CDR3: CASSLPGQGARLSEKLFF; DNA: TGTGCCAGCAGCCTACCGGGACAGGGGGCGCGATTGTCTGAAAAACTGTTTTTT
size: NA; V: TRBV30; J: TRBJ1-1; D: TRBD1; CDR3: CAGHRGLPEAFF; DNA: TGTGCCGGACACAGGGGCCTCCCTGAAGCTTTCTTT
size: NA; V: TRBV5-1; J: TRBJ1-1; D: TRBD1; CDR3: CASSKIPTGGTEAFF; DNA: TGCGCCAGCAGCAAAATCCCAACAGGGGGCACTGAAGCTTTCTTT
size: NA; V: TRBV5-1; J: TRBJ1-3; D: NA; CDR3: CASSLGRGGAGNTIYF; DNA: TGCGCCAGCAGCTTGGGACGTGGAGGGGCTGGAAACACCATATATTTT
size: NA; V: TRBV7-2; J: TRBJ2-3; D: NA; CDR3: CASSPWGGADTQYF; DNA: TGTGCCAGCAGCCCATGGGGGGGCGCAGATACGCAGTATTTT
size: once; V: TRBV30; J: TRBJ1-6; D: NA; CDR3: CAWSADGGNSPLHF; DNA: TGTGCCTGGAGTGCCGATGGTGGCAATTCACCCCTCCACTTT
size: NA; V: TRBV6-5; J: TRBJ2-1; D: NA; CDR3: CASTQGSSYNEQFF; DNA: TGTGCCAGCACCCAGGGGAGTTCCTACAATGAGCAGTTCTTC
size: NA; V: TRBV4-1; J: TRBJ2-6; D: TRBD1; CDR3: CASSQGDSYSGANVLTF; DNA: TGCGCCAGCAGCCAAGGGGACAGCTACTCTGGGGCCAACGTCCTGACTTTC
size: NA; V: TRBV7-9; J: TRBJ2-7; D: TRBD1; CDR3: CASSWRLTGGYEQYF; DNA: TGTGCCAGCAGCTGGAGGCTGACAGGGGGATACGAGCAGTACTTC
size: NA; V: TRBV2; J: TRBJ1-1; D: NA; CDR3: CASSDSRSPLPAFF; DNA: TGTGCCAGCAGTGACTCTCGGAGTCCTCTGCCGGCTTTCTTT
size: NA; V: TRBV7-6; J: TRBJ2-5; D: NA; CDR3: CASGAGEQETQYF; DNA: TGTGCCAGCGGGGCAGGGGAGCAAGAGACCCAGTACTTC
size: NA; V: TRBV4-1; J: TRBJ2-3; D: NA; CDR3: CASSQQQGPDTQYF; DNA: TGCGCCAGCAGCCAACAACAGGGTCCAGATACGCAGTATTTT
size: NA; V: TRBV29-1; J: TRBJ2-4; D: NA; CDR3: CSVETWTRGAKNIQYF; DNA: TGCAGCGTTGAAACTTGGACACGCGGTGCCAAAAACATTCAGTACTTC
size: NA; V: TRBV19; J: TRBJ2-7; D: TRBD2; CDR3: CASSIFFGTSGRVSYEQYF; DNA: TGTGCCAGTAGTATCTTCTTTGGGACTAGCGGGAGAGTGTCCTACGAGCAGTACTTC
size: NA; V: TRBV11-2; J: TRBJ2-5; D: TRBD1; CDR3: CASSRGTVPQETQYF; DNA: TGTGCCAGCAGCAGAGGGACAGTTCCCCAAGAGACCCAGTACTTC
size: NA; V: TRBV10-3; J: TRBJ2-4; D: NA; CDR3: CAISDGALAAAKNIQYF; DNA: TGTGCCATCAGTGACGGGGCTTTAGCGGCCGCCAAAAACATTCAGTACTTC
size: once; V: TRBV2; J: TRBJ1-4; D: NA; CDR3: CASTPLGVGEKLFF; DNA: TGTGCCAGCACCCCCCTAGGGGTCGGGGAAAAACTGTTTTTT
size: NA; V: TRBV6-5; J: TRBJ2-5; D: NA; CDR3: CASSWRGTQETQYF; DNA: TGTGCCAGCAGTTGGCGGGGTACGCAAGAGACCCAGTACTTC
size: NA; V: TRBV14; J: TRBJ1-3; D: NA; CDR3: CASSQDGPPSGNTIYF; DNA: TGTGCCAGCAGCCAAGATGGGCCGCCGTCAGGAAACACCATATATTTT
size: NA; V: TRBV4-3; J: TRBJ2-5; D: TRBD2; CDR3: CASSQDGASGGVQETQYF; DNA: TGCGCCAGCAGCCAAGATGGGGCTAGCGGGGGGGTTCAAGAGACCCAGTACTTC
size: NA; V: TRBV7-8; J: TRBJ2-7; D: NA; CDR3: CASPPGGTLYEQYF; DNA: TGTGCCAGCCCACCCGGGGGTACCCTCTACGAGCAGTACTTC
size: NA; V: TRBV30; J: TRBJ1-1; D: TRBD1; CDR3: CAWTRQGYTEAFF; DNA: TGTGCCTGGACCCGACAGGGGTACACTGAAGCTTTCTTT
size: NA; V: TRBV5-5; J: TRBJ1-5; D: TRBD1; CDR3: CASSWGRQGVGSNQPQHF; DNA: TGTGCCAGCAGCTGGGGGAGACAGGGCGTGGGCAGCAATCAGCCCCAGCATTTT
size: NA; V: TRBV6-5; J: TRBJ2-1; D: TRBD2; CDR3: CASSQGTSGFNEQFF; DNA: TGTGCCAGCAGTCAGGGGACTAGCGGCTTCAATGAGCAGTTCTTC
size: NA; V: TRBV10-3; J: TRBJ1-3; D: TRBD1; CDR3: CAISRQGGTSTGNTIYF; DNA: TGTGCCATCAGCCGACAGGGTGGGACTTCTACTGGAAACACCATATATTTT
size: NA; V: TRBV5-1; J: TRBJ1-1; D: TRBD1; CDR3: CASSFNRGNTEAFF; DNA: TGCGCCAGCAGCTTCAACAGGGGGAACACTGAAGCTTTCTTT
size: NA; V: TRBV27; J: TRBJ2-3; D: TRBD1; CDR3: CASSWDRVNTDTQYF; DNA: TGTGCCAGCAGTTGGGACAGGGTCAACACAGATACGCAGTATTTT
size: NA; V: TRBV7-9; J: TRBJ2-3; D: NA; CDR3: CASSLGGDSTDTQYF; DNA: TGTGCCAGCAGCCTCGGGGGAGACAGCACAGATACGCAGTATTTT
size: NA; V: TRBV27; J: TRBJ2-7; D: TRBD1; CDR3: CASSPHTRGPGVHEQYF; DNA: TGTGCCAGCAGTCCTCATACAAGGGGGCCAGGGGTCCACGAGCAGTACTTC
size: NA; V: TRBV30; J: TRBJ2-7; D: TRBD2; CDR3: CAWSNFRTSGTSSYEQYF; DNA: TGTGCCTGGAGTAATTTCCGGACTAGCGGGACCAGCTCCTACGAGCAGTACTTC
size: few; V: TRBV27; J: TRBJ2-5; D: TRBD1; CDR3: CASSFGDRTATQYF; DNA: TGTGCCAGCAGTTTTGGGGACAGGACGGCGACCCAGTACTTC
size: NA; V: TRBV29-1; J: TRBJ1-2; D: TRBD1; CDR3: CSVIGLVDRGGYTF; DNA: TGCAGCGTTATAGGGCTCGTGGACAGGGGTGGCTACACCTTC
size: NA; V: TRBV7-2; J: TRBJ2-1; D: NA; CDR3: CASSWTSGTGGSSYNEQFF; DNA: TGTGCCAGCAGCTGGACTAGCGGGACAGGGGGGAGCTCCTACAATGAGCAGTTCTTC
size: NA; V: TRBV2; J: TRBJ1-5; D: NA; CDR3: CASSAQTGSFNQPQHF; DNA: TGTGCCAGCAGTGCCCAGACAGGATCCTTCAATCAGCCCCAGCATTTT
size: NA; V: TRBV7-3; J: TRBJ2-7; D: TRBD1; CDR3: CASSPGTGYEQYF; DNA: TGTGCCAGCAGCCCCGGGACAGGCTACGAGCAGTACTTC
size: NA; V: TRBV19; J: TRBJ1-5; D: TRBD1; CDR3: CATKKQGAGDQPQHF; DNA: TGTGCCACTAAAAAACAGGGGGCTGGGGATCAGCCCCAGCATTTT